One and the same sample provided the 16 T cell receptor beta chains below, sequenced in a study of T cell changes during pregnancy in multiple sclerosis. The assay was immunoSEQ multiplex PCR, and TCRdb's table has in-frame clones only and misses some. Among approximately 64,000 clones listed, about 90% were seen once. The starting material was peripheral blood, obtained in the second trimester of pregnancy. These receptors were taken from a female donor in good health, enrolled as a control in a pregnancy study.

The V and J genes are TRBV7-6 and TRBJ2-2; D is unclear. The V gene lost 5 bases and the J gene lost 4 bases, with 5 bases spanning the gap. Germline V CDR1 and CDR2: SGHVS, FNYEAQ. The CDR3 consists of 12 residues. CDR3 DNA sequence: TGTGCCAGCAGCCCCTCCACCGGGGAGCTGTTTTTT. The encoded protein is CASSPSTGELFF.

This clone was found once. This sequence joins TRBV5-4 and TRBJ2-3, with a tentative D call TRBD1 (5 bases). CDR1 and CDR2 from the germline V gene are SGHNT and YYREEE (reference sequence). The V end was cut by 2 bases, the J end by 2 bases, with 9 bases between. The CDR3 spans 14 residues. The CDR3 protein is CASSFDSYTDTQYF. DNA for the CDR3: TGTGCCAGCAGCTTCGACAGCTACACAGATACGCAGTATTTT. Based on the CDR3 plus reference TRBV5-4 and TRBJ2-3, the full variable domain is ETGVTQSPTHLIKTRGQQVTLRCSSQSGHNTVSWYQQALGQGPQFIFQYYREEENGRGNFPPRFSGLQFPNYSSELNVNALELDDSALYLCASSFDSYTDTQYFGPGTRLTVL.

The rearrangement uses TRBV28 and TRBJ1-2; 9 bases map to TRBD1. V shed 3 bases and J 5 bases; nucleotides not matched to a gene: 7. Germline lookup yields CDR1 MDHEN and CDR2 SYDVKM. The CDR3 runs 15 residues. CDR3 DNA sequence: TGTGCCAGCAGTTTGGGGGACAGGGCGCTGTATGGCTACACCTTC. It encodes CASSLGDRALYGYTF.

The chain carries TRBV10-3 and TRBJ2-5; TRBD2 matches at 11 bases. After removal of 2 bases from V and 0 bases from J, the junction contained 8 bases not matched to a gene. Per germline, CDR1 ENHRY and CDR2 SYGVKD. The CDR3 is 18 residues long. The CDR3 here is CAISETLAGARYQETQYF. The DNA of the CDR3 is TGTGCCATCAGTGAGACACTAGCGGGGGCCCGGTACCAAGAGACCCAGTACTTC.

This chain connects TRBV18 to TRBJ1-1, with 7 bases lining up with TRBD1. Losses at the gene ends were 3 bases for V and 2 bases for J; bases not matched to a gene: 12. The V gene's germline CDR1 is KGHSH and CDR2 LQKENI. There are 17 residues in the CDR3. For the CDR3, the DNA is TGTGCCAGCTCACCGCTCCCGATTACAGGGGCAAACACTGAAGCTTTCTTT. Its protein product is CASSPLPITGANTEAFF. The entire variable domain, with the rest obtained from reference TRBV18 and TRBJ1-1, is as follows: NAGVMQNPRHLVRRRGQEARLRCSPMKGHSHVYWYRQLPEEGLKFMVYLQKENIIDESGMPKERFSAEFPKEGPSILRIQQVVRGDSAAYFCASSPLPITGANTEAFFGQGTRLTVV.

CDR3 bases: TGTGCCAGCAGCTTATGGGCGAATGAGCAGTTCTTC. Its protein is CASSLWANEQFF. The rearrangement joins TRBV7-8 to TRBJ2-1; no reliable D call. The V end was cut by 2 bases, the J end by 7 bases, with 6 bases between. The CDR3 runs 12 residues. Germline CDR1 reads SGHVS; CDR2 reads FQNEAQ.

The V and J genes are TRBV7-2 and TRBJ2-1; D call uncertain. Germline lookup yields CDR1 SGHTA and CDR2 FQGNSA. V was trimmed by 2 bases and J by 6 bases, leaving 5 bases between them. The CDR3 runs 12 residues. CDR3 bases: TGTGCCAGCAGCTTATATTTCAATGAGCAGTTCTTC. As protein: CASSLYFNEQFF.

The V gene is TRBV6-5, the J gene TRBJ2-1; a possible D gene is TRBD2 (6 bases). Trimming took 6 bases from V and 7 from J, leaving 19 bases between them. Germline V CDR1 and CDR2: MNHEY, SVGAGI. The CDR3 extends over 15 amino acids. The CDR3, as DNA: TGTGCCAGCAGCCCCGGACTACCCGGGGTAAATGAGCAGTTCTTC. It specifies CASSPGLPGVNEQFF.

This clone has a single count. This chain links TRBV5-1 with TRBJ1-2; no clear D. From germline, CDR1 is SGHRS and CDR2 YFSETQ. The CDR3 is 14 residues long. With 0 bases removed from V and 4 bases from J, the gap between germline ends came to 10 bases. CDR3 nucleotide sequence: TGCGCCAGCAGCTTGGGAGTTTCCGGCTATGGCTACACCTTC. Translation: CASSLGVSGYGYTF.

The V and J genes are TRBV2 and TRBJ2-5; 8 nucleotides align to TRBD2. Germline CDR1 SNHLY, CDR2 FYNNEI. V lost 7 bases to trimming and J lost 2 bases; unmatched junction nucleotides: 6. The CDR3 is made up of 14 amino acids. The CDR3 protein is CASTYLAGQETQYF. CDR3 in DNA: TGTGCCAGCACCTATTTAGCGGGGCAAGAGACCCAGTACTTC.

The J gene is TRBJ2-7, the V gene TRBV5-4; 7 bases agree with TRBD2. This CDR3 comprises 13 residues. CDR1 and CDR2 (germline): SGHNT, YYREEE (reference sequence). V lost 2 bases and J lost 7; bases outside the gene matches: 6. The CDR3 bases are TGTGCCAGCAGCTTTACAGGAGCGGGGGAGCAGTACTTC. Its translation is CASSFTGAGEQYF. Based on the CDR3 plus reference TRBV5-4 and TRBJ2-7, the full variable domain is ETGVTQSPTHLIKTRGQQVTLRCSSQSGHNTVSWYQQALGQGPQFIFQYYREEENGRGNFPPRFSGLQFPNYSSELNVNALELDDSALYLCASSFTGAGEQYFGPGTRLTVT.

The chain links TRBV19 to TRBJ1-1; the D gene is possibly TRBD1 (5 bases). Germline-derived CDR1 and CDR2 are LNHDA and SQIVND (reference sequence). The CDR3 extends over 15 amino acids. The V end lost 2 bases, the J end lost 4 bases, and 14 bases lay between the germline ends. Here the CDR3 DNA reads TGTGCCAGTAGTATAATGGGGGGAAGAGGCACTGAAGCTTTCTTT. This encodes CASSIMGGRGTEAFF.

The chain couples TRBV6-5 to TRBJ2-7, with a possible D match to TRBD1 (6 bases). Germline CDR1 MNHEY, CDR2 SVGAGI. This CDR3 spans 14 amino acids. Trimming removed 8 bases at V and 0 bases at J, with 14 bases between. Written as DNA, the CDR3 is TGTGCCAGCGGACCTCGGACAGTCTCCTACGAGCAGTACTTC. Protein sequence: CASGPRTVSYEQYF.

This clone was recorded once. The rearrangement uses TRBV6-1 and TRBJ2-4; weak D call: TRBD2 (5 bases). The CDR3 is 14 amino acids. V shed 11 bases and J shed 0 bases, with 14 bases lying between them. Germline V gene lookup returns CDR1 MNHNS and CDR2 SASEGT. The CDR3 sequence is CASREWGAKNIQYF. CDR3 coding DNA: TGTGCCTCGAGGGAGTGGGGAGCCAAAAACATTCAGTACTTC.

The chain employs TRBV18 and TRBJ2-7; TRBD2 agrees at 10 bases. The CDR3 is 15 amino acids. CDR1 and CDR2 (germline): KGHSH, LQKENI. The trim removed 3 bases at V and 5 bases at J, leaving 7 bases unmatched. The CDR3 DNA reads TGTGCCAGCTCACCGGCTAGCGGGAGTTCCAACGAGCAGTACTTC. Translation gives CASSPASGSSNEQYF.

The rearrangement joins TRBV7-9 to TRBJ2-1, with 7 bases identical to TRBD2. V lost 10 bases, J lost 4 bases, and 13 bases stayed unmatched. The CDR3 is 15 residues long. From germline, CDR1 is SEHNR and CDR2 FQNEAQ (reference sequence). The CDR3 DNA is TGTGCCATCCTTGGGCTAGCGGCGACATACAATGAGCAGTTCTTC. This gives the protein CAILGLAATYNEQFF.